Below, 21 T cell receptor beta chains from the same sample are listed, as sequenced in a study of T cell changes during pregnancy in multiple sclerosis. Libraries were prepared by immunoSEQ multiplex PCR; TCRdb keeps only in-frame clonotypes and omits some of them. The sample has fewer than 85,000 clones, about 95% seen once. This material consisted of peripheral blood, taken in the third trimester of pregnancy. The source of these receptors is a female donor with multiple sclerosis, enrolled in a pregnancy study.

This clone came up once. The gene calls are TRBV5-5 and TRBJ2-7; possible D gene TRBD2, 5 bases. The V gene's germline CDR1 is SGHKS and CDR2 YYEKEE (reference sequence). The V gene lost 3 bases and the J gene lost 0 bases, with 10 bases spanning the gap. The CDR3 runs to 14 residues. The chain's CDR3 is CASSSGLSSYEQYF. Written as DNA, the CDR3 is TGTGCCAGCAGCTCCGGACTCAGCTCCTACGAGCAGTACTTC.

This chain links TRBV6-5 with TRBJ2-4; D perhaps matches TRBD2 (5 bases). The CDR3 extends over 14 amino acids. The V and J ends lost 5 bases and 5 bases respectively, with 13 bases between them. Germline V lookup: CDR1 MNHEY, CDR2 SVGAGI. CDR3 sequence: CASSAGRGENIQYF. CDR3 coding DNA: TGTGCCAGCAGTGCCGGACGGGGAGAAAACATTCAGTACTTC.

The chain employs TRBV9 and TRBJ1-6, with 9 bases matching TRBD1. J was trimmed by 11 bases and V by 3 bases; bases with no gene match: 6. The V gene's germline CDR1 is SGDLS and CDR2 YYNGEE. The CDR3 has 14 amino acids. The CDR3 loop is CASSEETGGTPLHF. For the CDR3, the DNA is TGTGCCAGCAGCGAGGAGACAGGGGGAACACCCCTCCACTTT.

This sequence joins TRBV9 and TRBJ1-1; TRBD1 agrees at 10 bases. There are 14 residues in the CDR3. CDR1 and CDR2 (germline): SGDLS, YYNGEE. The V gene end was trimmed by 3 bases and the J gene end by 5 bases; junction bases not matched to a gene: 4. CDR3 amino acids: CASSATGGRTEAFF. In DNA, the CDR3 is TGTGCCAGCAGCGCGACAGGGGGCAGGACTGAAGCTTTCTTT.

This chain uses TRBV9 with TRBJ1-2; maybe TRBD1 (5 bases). The CDR3 is made up of 12 amino acids. V dropped 0 bases and J dropped 8 bases, with 8 bases sitting between them. Looked up from germline, CDR1 is SGDLS and CDR2 is YYNGEE. CDR3 protein: CASSVGGEGYTF. DNA of the CDR3: TGTGCCAGCAGCGTAGGGGGGGAAGGCTACACCTTC.

The rearrangement links TRBV6-1 to TRBJ2-1, with 10 positions matching TRBD2. J lost 7 bases, V lost 5 bases, and 5 bases had no gene match. The germline gives CDR1 MNHNS, CDR2 SASEGT. CDR3 size: 14 residues. Here the CDR3 DNA reads TGTGCCAGCAGTATCGTAGCGGGGGGAAATGAGCAGTTCTTC. Its protein is CASSIVAGGNEQFF.

The gene calls are TRBV27 and TRBJ1-6; D gene ambiguous. Germline CDR1 is MNHEY and CDR2 is SMNVEV (reference sequence). V gave up 2 bases and J gave up 10 bases, with 9 bases separating them. The length of the CDR3 is 13 residues. This CDR3 is CASSLSPLSPLHF. The CDR3 bases are TGTGCCAGCAGTTTAAGCCCTTTATCACCCCTCCACTTT.

V usage is TRBV18 and J usage is TRBJ2-3; weak D call: TRBD1 (6 bases). This CDR3 is built from 18 residues. Germline values: CDR1 KGHSH, CDR2 LQKENI. Trimming left V 3 bases short and J 0 bases short, with 19 bases between. The CDR3 bases are TGTGCCAGCTCACCCCTACCTAATTCAGGGGTAAGCACAGATACGCAGTATTTT. Translation gives CASSPLPNSGVSTDTQYF.

The chain couples TRBV10-3 to TRBJ2-1, with 11 positions matching TRBD2. The CDR3 is 14 amino acids. J was trimmed by 7 bases and V by 6 bases; bases with no gene match: 5. Germline assignment: CDR1 ENHRY and CDR2 SYGVKD. The CDR3 spells CAIRLIAGGNEQFF. The CDR3 nucleotides are TGTGCCATCAGGCTCATAGCGGGGGGGAATGAGCAGTTCTTC.

This chain uses TRBV7-2 with TRBJ2-7, with TRBD1 matching over 8 bases. This CDR3 has 15 residues. Germline lookup yields CDR1 SGHTA and CDR2 FQGNSA. The ends lost 4 bases at V and 1 base at J; junction bases unmatched: 6. The CDR3: CASSSGQGASYEQYF. The DNA of the CDR3 is TGTGCCAGCAGCTCCGGGCAGGGGGCATCCTACGAGCAGTACTTC.

This chain joins TRBV15 and TRBJ2-2, with 7 bases identical to TRBD2. The CDR3 has 18 amino acids. Germline lookup yields CDR1 LNHNV and CDR2 YYDKDF (reference sequence). Trimming cost V 1 base and J 7 bases; bases outside gene matches: 15. CDR3 residues: CATSRGAGVQTAGGELFF. The CDR3 region has the DNA TGTGCCACCAGCAGAGGGGCGGGGGTACAAACCGCGGGCGGGGAGCTGTTTTTT.

This sequence joins TRBV5-1 and TRBJ2-7; D is uncertain. The germline V gene has CDR1 SGHRS and CDR2 YFSETQ. Trimming took 1 base from V and 2 from J, leaving 10 bases between them. The CDR3 spans 14 residues. CDR3 sequence reads: CASSLIQKAYEQYF. The CDR3 DNA reads as TGCGCCAGCAGCTTGATACAGAAGGCCTACGAGCAGTACTTC.

In nucleotides, the CDR3 is TGTGCCAGCAGTGGGACAGGGGACAGCTCCTACAATGAGCAGTTCTTC. Amino acid sequence: CASSGTGDSSYNEQFF. J is TRBJ2-1 and V is TRBV25-1; 9 bases are a match to TRBD1. The V segment lost 4 bases and the J segment 0 bases; nucleotides outside the gene matches: 4. The CDR3 covers 16 residues. Looked up from germline, CDR1 is MGHDK and CDR2 is SYGVNS.

This chain connects TRBV30 to TRBJ1-2; D is ambiguous. Deletions cut 3 bases from V and 8 bases from J, with 19 bases between. CDR1 is GTSNPN and CDR2 is SVGIG in the germline V gene (reference sequence). The CDR3 is made up of 14 amino acids. CDR3: CAWRSPWTYRGYTF. CDR3 DNA: TGTGCCTGGAGGAGCCCCTGGACTTATAGGGGCTACACCTTC.

This chain joins TRBV30 and TRBJ1-2; 7 bases align to TRBD1. This CDR3 has 14 amino acids. Germline trimming cut 0 bases from V and 6 bases from J; bases unmatched to any gene: 7. Germline V gene sequence: CDR1 GTSNPN, CDR2 SVGIG (reference sequence). CDR3 region: CAWSVSYRGNGYTF. CDR3 DNA: TGTGCCTGGAGTGTATCCTACAGGGGCAATGGCTACACCTTC.

The chain employs TRBV2 and TRBJ2-2, with 8 bases fitting TRBD2. CDR1 SNHLY and CDR2 FYNNEI come from the germline V gene. The V and J ends lost 8 bases and 5 bases, in that order; junction bases with no gene match: 13. CDR3 length: 16 residues. CDR3 region: CASGLSGGAETGELFF. As DNA, the CDR3 is TGTGCCAGCGGACTTTCGGGGGGGGCGGAAACCGGGGAGCTGTTTTTT.

J is TRBJ1-1 and V is TRBV27; D is uncertain. V was pared by 2 bases and J by 4 bases, with 11 bases between. The CDR3 is made up of 14 amino acids. Germline V gene sequence: CDR1 MNHEY, CDR2 SMNVEV (reference sequence). Here the CDR3 reads CASSLPGVGTEAFF. Here the CDR3 DNA reads TGTGCCAGCAGTTTACCCGGGGTCGGCACTGAAGCTTTCTTT.

J is TRBJ1-1 and V is TRBV10-1; D uncertain. The germline CDR1 and CDR2 sequences are WNHNN and SYGVQD (reference sequence). This CDR3 is built from 15 residues. V lost 3 bases to trimming and J lost 2 bases, with 13 bases between them. In DNA, the CDR3 is TGCGCCAGCAGTGACCAGGCCTCAGGAAACACTGAAGCTTTCTTT. Protein sequence: CASSDQASGNTEAFF.

The J gene is TRBJ2-3, the V gene TRBV7-3; 8 bases map to TRBD2. Unmatched junction bases numbered 10, after V lost 5 bases and J lost 3 bases. This CDR3 is 16 amino acids long. Germline loops: CDR1 SGHTA, CDR2 FQGTGA. The CDR3 nucleotides read TGTGCCAGCAGCCCCCGGGGGGGCTCCCGGACAGATACGCAGTATTTT. Translated, it gives CASSPRGGSRTDTQYF. The full variable domain, with the rest looked up from reference TRBV7-3 and TRBJ2-3, is GAGVSQTPSNKVTEKGKYVELRCDPISGHTALYWYRQSLGQGPEFLIYFQGTGAADDSGLPNDRFFAVRPEGSVSTLKIQRTERGDSAVYLCASSPRGGSRTDTQYFGPGTRLTVL.

The CDR3 coding sequence is TGTGCCAGCAGCCCCGACAGGGAGCGGACAGGCTACACCTTC. Its protein is CASSPDRERTGYTF. This chain links TRBV5-4 with TRBJ1-2; 7 bases fit TRBD1. J lost 8 bases, V lost 4 bases, and 11 bases had no gene match. The V gene's germline CDR1 is SGHNT and CDR2 YYREEE (reference sequence). CDR3 size: 14 residues.

The chain uses TRBV28 and TRBJ2-6; 7 bases map to TRBD1. Germline V CDR1 and CDR2: MDHEN, SYDVKM. Germline trimming cut 7 bases from V and 2 bases from J; bases unmatched to any gene: 5. This CDR3 is 15 amino acids long. CDR3: CASNPTGAGANVLTF. The CDR3 nucleotides are TGTGCCAGCAACCCCACAGGGGCTGGGGCCAACGTCCTGACTTTC.